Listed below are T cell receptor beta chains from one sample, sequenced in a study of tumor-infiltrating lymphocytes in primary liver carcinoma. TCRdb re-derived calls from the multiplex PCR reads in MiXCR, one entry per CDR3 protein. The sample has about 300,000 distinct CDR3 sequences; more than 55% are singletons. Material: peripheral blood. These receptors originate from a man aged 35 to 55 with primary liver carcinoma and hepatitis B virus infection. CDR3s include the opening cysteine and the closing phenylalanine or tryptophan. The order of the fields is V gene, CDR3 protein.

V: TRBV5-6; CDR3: CASSSQAGGKTEAFF
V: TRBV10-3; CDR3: CAISDDSSYGYTF
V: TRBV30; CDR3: CAWRGDRVNTEAFF
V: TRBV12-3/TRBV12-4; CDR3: CASSLGGPDTHYF
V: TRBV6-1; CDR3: CASSVEAGTEAFF
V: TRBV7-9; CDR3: CASSLSLGFTEAFF
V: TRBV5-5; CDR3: CASSLKNEQFF
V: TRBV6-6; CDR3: CASSYGDRRLSAKNIQYF
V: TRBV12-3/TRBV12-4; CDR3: CASSLRSKETQYF
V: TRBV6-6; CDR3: CASSSTLFGRDTGELSF
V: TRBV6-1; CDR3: CAGKPGTKNNEQFF
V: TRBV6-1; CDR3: CAGSLHLDRPYEQYF
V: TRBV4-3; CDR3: CTSSLGLDNEQFF
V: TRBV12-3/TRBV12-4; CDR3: CVSSFGDQGIF
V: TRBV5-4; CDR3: CAISSPSGHYEQYF
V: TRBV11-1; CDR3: CASSDSSSSRNEQFF
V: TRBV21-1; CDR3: CASPCGTAYQPQHF
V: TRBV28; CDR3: CASSLLRRLGGELFF
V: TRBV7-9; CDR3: CASSLDPREQYF
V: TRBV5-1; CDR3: CASSLAGRRDTEAFF
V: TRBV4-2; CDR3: CASSQDLRTGGPNTQYF
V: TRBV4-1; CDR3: CASSPQGLMYQETQYF
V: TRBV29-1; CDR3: CSVHEGREGSPLHF
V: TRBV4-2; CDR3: CASSQDLTESYEQYF
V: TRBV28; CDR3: CASSSQRDRSSPYEQYF
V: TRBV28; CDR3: CASSLPGVDTQYF
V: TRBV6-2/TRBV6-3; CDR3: CASSLDNPYGYTF
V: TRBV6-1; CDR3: CASSLARLSYEQYF
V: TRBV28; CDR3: CASSLLMGSRDSKYGYTF
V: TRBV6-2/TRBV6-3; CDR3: CASSYSGRVDSYEQYF